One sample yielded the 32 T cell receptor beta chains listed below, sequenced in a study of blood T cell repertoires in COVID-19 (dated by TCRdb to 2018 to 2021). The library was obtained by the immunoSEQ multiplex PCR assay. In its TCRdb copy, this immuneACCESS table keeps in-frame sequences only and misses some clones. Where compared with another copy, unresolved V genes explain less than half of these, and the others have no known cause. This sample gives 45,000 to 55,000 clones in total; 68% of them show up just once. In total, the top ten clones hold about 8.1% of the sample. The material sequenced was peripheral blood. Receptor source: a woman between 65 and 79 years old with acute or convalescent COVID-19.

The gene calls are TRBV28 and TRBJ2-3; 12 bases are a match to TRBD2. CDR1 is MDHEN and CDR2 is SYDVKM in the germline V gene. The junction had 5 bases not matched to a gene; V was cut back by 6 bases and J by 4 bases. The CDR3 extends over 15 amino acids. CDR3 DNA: TGTGCCAGCAGCTCGACTAGCGGGAGTCCAGATACGCAGTATTTT. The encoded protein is CASSSTSGSPDTQYF. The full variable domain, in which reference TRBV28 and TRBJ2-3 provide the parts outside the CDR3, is DVKVTQSSRYLVKRTGEKVFLECVQDMDHENMFWYRQDPGLGLRLIYFSYDVKMKEKGDIPEGYSVSREKKERFSLILESASTNQTSMYLCASSSTSGSPDTQYFGPGTRLTVL.

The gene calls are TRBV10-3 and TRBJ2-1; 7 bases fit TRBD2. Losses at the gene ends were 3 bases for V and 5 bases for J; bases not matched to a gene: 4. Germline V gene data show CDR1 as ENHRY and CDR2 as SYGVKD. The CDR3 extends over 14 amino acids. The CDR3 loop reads CAISDLGGDNEQFF. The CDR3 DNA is TGTGCCATCAGTGATTTGGGGGGGGACAATGAGCAGTTCTTC.

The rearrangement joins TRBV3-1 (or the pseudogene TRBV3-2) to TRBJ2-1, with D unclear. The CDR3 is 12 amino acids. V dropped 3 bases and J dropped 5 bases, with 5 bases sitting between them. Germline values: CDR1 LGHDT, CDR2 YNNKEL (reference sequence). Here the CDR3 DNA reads TGTGCCAGCAGCCATCAGGACAATGAGCAGTTCTTC. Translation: CASSHQDNEQFF.

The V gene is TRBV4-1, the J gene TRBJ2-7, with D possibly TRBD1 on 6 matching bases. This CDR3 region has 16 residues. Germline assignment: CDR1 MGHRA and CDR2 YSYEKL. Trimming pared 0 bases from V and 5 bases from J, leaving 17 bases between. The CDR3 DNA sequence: TGCGCCAGCAGCCAAGATTGGGGGACACAGGTGGACGAGCAGTACTTC. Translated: CASSQDWGTQVDEQYF.

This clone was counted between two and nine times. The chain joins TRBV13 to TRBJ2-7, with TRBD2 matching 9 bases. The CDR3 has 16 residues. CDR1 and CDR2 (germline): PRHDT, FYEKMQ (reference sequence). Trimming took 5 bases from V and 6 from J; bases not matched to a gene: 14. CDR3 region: CASSPPLAGGPTEQYF. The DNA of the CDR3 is TGTGCCAGCAGCCCCCCTCTGGCGGGAGGGCCAACCGAGCAGTACTTC.

The CDR3 region is CASRTGLNTEAFF. The DNA of the CDR3 is TGTGCCAGCAGGACAGGGCTTAACACTGAAGCTTTCTTT. This rearrangement joins TRBV5-6 to TRBJ1-1, with 7 positions matching TRBD1. Germline CDR1 SGHDT, CDR2 YYEEEE. The CDR3 consists of 13 residues. Trimming removed 5 bases from V and 2 bases from J; junction bases left unmatched: 3.

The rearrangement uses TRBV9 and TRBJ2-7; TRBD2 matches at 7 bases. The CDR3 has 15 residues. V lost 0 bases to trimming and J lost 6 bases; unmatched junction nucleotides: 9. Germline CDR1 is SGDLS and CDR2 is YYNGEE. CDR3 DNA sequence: TGTGCCAGCAGCGTAGATGGGGGGGAAGCCCGCGAGCAGTACTTC. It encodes CASSVDGGEAREQYF.

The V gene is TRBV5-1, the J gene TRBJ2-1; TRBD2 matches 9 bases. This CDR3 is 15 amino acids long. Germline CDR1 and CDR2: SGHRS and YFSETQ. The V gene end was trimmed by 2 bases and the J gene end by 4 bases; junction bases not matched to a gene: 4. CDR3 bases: TGCGCCAGCAGCTTTGGAGCGGGGGGTTACAATGAGCAGTTCTTC. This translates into CASSFGAGGYNEQFF.

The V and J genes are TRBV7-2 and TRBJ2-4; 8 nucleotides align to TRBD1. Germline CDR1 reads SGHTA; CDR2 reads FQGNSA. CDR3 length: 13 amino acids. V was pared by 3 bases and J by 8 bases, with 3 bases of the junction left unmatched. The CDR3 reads CASSLDRDDIQYF. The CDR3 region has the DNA TGTGCCAGCAGCTTGGACAGGGATGACATTCAGTACTTC.

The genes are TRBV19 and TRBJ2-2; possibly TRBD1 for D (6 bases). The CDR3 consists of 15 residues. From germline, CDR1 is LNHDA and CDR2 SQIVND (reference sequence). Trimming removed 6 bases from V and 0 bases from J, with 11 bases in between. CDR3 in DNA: TGTGCCAGTAGATGGGGGCATACGAACACCGGGGAGCTGTTTTTT. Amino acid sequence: CASRWGHTNTGELFF.

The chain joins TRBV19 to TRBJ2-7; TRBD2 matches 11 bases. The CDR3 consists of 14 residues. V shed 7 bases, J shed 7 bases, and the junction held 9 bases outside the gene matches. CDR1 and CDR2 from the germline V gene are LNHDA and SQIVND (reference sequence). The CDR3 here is CASNPGLAATEQYF. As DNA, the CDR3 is TGTGCCAGTAATCCGGGACTAGCGGCTACGGAGCAGTACTTC.

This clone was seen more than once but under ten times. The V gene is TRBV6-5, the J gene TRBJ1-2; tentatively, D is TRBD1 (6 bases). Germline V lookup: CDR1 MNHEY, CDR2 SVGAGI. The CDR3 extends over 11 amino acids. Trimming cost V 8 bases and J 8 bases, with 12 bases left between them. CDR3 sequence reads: CASRGGWGYTF. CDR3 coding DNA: TGTGCCAGCCGAGGGGGTTGGGGCTACACCTTC.

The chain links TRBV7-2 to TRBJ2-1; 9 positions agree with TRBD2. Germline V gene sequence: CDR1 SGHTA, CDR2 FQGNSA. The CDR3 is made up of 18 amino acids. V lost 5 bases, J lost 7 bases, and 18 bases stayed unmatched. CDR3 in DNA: TGTGCCAGCAGCCTTTTTTCCCAACCCCCAGCGGGAGGTAATGAGCAGTTCTTC. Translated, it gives CASSLFSQPPAGGNEQFF.

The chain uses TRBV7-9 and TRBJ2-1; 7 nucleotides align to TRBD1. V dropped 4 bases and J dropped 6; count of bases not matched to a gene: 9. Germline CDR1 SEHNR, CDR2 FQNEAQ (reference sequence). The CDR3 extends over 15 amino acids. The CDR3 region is CASSSTGSRVNEQFF. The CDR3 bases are TGTGCCAGCAGCTCGACAGGGTCTAGGGTCAATGAGCAGTTCTTC.

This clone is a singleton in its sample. The DNA of the CDR3 is TGTGCCAGCAGCTTACAGGGCCTGAACACTGAAGCTTTCTTT. This sequence encodes CASSLQGLNTEAFF. The chain joins TRBV7-9 to TRBJ1-1; D might be TRBD1 (5 bases). The CDR3 has 14 amino acids. Trimming removed 2 bases from V and 0 bases from J, with 7 bases in between. Germline CDR1 and CDR2: SEHNR and FQNEAQ (reference sequence).

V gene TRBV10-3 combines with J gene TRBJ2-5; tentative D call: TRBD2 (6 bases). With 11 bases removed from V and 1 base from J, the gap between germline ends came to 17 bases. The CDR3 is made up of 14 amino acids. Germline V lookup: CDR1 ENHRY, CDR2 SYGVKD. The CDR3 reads CAHGASASQETQYF. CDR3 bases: TGTGCCCATGGGGCTAGCGCGAGCCAAGAGACCCAGTACTTC.

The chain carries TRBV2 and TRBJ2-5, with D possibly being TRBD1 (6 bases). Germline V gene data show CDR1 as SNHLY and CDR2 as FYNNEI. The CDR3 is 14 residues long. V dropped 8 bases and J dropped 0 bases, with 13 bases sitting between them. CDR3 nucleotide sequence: TGTGCCAGCCGGGACACCGCCAACCAAGAGACCCAGTACTTC. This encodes CASRDTANQETQYF.

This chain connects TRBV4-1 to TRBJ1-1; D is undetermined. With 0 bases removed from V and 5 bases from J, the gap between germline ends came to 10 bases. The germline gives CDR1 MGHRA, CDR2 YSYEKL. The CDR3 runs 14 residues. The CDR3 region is CASSQEEGGTEAFF. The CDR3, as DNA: TGCGCCAGCAGCCAAGAGGAGGGTGGGACTGAAGCTTTCTTT.

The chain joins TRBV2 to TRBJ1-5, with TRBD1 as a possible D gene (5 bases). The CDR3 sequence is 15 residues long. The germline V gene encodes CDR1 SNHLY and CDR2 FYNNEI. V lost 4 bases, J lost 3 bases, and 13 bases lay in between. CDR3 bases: TGTGCCAGCAGTGGGGGGGAGGGACTCAATCAGCCCCAGCATTTT. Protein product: CASSGGEGLNQPQHF.

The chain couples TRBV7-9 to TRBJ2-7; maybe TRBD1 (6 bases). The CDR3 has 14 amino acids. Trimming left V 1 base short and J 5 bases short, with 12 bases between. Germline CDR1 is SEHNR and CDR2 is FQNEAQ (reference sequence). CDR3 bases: TGTGCCAGCAGCTTAGGCAGGGGAGCCCACGAGCAGTACTTC. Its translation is CASSLGRGAHEQYF.

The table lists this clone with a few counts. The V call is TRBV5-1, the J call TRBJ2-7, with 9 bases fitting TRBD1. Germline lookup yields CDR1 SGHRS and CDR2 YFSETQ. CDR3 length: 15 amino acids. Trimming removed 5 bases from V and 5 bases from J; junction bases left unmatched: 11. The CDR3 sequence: CASRAQGAGLDEQYF. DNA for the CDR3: TGCGCCAGCAGGGCACAGGGGGCAGGGTTGGACGAGCAGTACTTC.

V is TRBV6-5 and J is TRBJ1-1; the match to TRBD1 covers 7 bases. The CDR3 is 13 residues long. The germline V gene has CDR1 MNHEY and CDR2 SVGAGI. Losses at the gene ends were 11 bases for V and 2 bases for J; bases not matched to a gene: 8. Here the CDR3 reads CAVRGQTNTEAFF. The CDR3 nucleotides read TGTGCCGTGAGGGGACAGACAAACACTGAAGCTTTCTTT.

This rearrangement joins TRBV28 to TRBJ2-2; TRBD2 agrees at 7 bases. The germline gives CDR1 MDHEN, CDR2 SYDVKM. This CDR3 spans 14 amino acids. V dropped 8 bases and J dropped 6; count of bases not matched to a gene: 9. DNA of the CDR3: TGTGCCAGCTCCCCCGGGGGGTCCGCCGGGGAGCTGTTTTTT. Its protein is CASSPGGSAGELFF.

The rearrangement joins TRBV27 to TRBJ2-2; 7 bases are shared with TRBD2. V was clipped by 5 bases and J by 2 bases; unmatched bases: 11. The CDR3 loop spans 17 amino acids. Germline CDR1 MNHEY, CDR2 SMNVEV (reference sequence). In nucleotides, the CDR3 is TGTGCCAGCAGTCCCTCCCGGCTAGCGGATAACACCGGGGAGCTGTTTTTT. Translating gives CASSPSRLADNTGELFF.

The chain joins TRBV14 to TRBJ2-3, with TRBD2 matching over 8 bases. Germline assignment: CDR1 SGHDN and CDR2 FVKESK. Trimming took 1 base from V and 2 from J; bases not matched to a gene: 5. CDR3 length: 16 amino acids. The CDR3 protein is CASSQGLAGPTDTQYF. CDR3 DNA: TGTGCCAGCAGCCAAGGGCTAGCGGGTCCCACAGATACGCAGTATTTT.

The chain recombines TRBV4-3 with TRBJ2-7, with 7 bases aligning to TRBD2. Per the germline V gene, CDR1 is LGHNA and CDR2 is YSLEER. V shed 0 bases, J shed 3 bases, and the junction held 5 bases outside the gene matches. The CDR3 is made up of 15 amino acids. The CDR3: CASSQEGGAIYEQYF. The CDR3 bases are TGCGCCAGCAGCCAAGAGGGAGGGGCCATCTACGAGCAGTACTTC.

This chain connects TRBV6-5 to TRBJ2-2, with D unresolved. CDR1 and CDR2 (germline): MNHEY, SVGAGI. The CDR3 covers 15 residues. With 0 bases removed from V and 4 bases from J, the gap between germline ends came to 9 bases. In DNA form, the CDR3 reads TGTGCCAGCAGTTACTCGTCAGCAGGCACCGGGGAGCTGTTTTTT. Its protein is CASSYSSAGTGELFF.

In nucleotides, the CDR3 is TGTGCCAGCAGCCCTTCCGGGACTAGCGATAGCTCCTACAATGAGCAGTTCTTC. Encoded protein: CASSPSGTSDSSYNEQFF. The chain couples TRBV6-2 or TRBV6-3 to TRBJ2-1; TRBD2 agrees at 10 bases. CDR1 is MNHEY, CDR2 SVGEGT, per germline. The CDR3 extends over 18 amino acids. V was clipped by 6 bases and J by 0 bases; unmatched bases: 11.

The CDR3: CASSALTVGTTIYF. The CDR3 DNA is TGTGCCAGCAGCGCACTAACCGTCGGGACTACCATATATTTT. The chain employs TRBV9 and TRBJ1-3, with a possible D match to TRBD1 (5 bases). The CDR3 totals 14 residues. Trimming took off 3 bases at V and 10 bases at J, with 17 bases between the two ends. The germline V gene encodes CDR1 SGDLS and CDR2 YYNGEE.

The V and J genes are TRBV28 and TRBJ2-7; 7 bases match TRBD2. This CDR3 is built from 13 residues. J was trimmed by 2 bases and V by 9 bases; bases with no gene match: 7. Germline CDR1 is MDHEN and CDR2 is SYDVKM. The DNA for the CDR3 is TGTGCCAGTGGGAGGGGTTTGACCTACGAGCAGTACTTC. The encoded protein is CASGRGLTYEQYF. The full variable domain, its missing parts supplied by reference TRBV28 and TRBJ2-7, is DVKVTQSSRYLVKRTGEKVFLECVQDMDHENMFWYRQDPGLGLRLIYFSYDVKMKEKGDIPEGYSVSREKKERFSLILESASTNQTSMYLCASGRGLTYEQYFGPGTRLTVT.

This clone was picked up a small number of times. CDR3 DNA: TGTGCCAGCAGCCAAGAAGGGCAGGGGGCGGGCACCGGGGAGCTGTTTTTT. Translating it yields CASSQEGQGAGTGELFF. The rearrangement uses TRBV3-1 (or the pseudogene TRBV3-2) and TRBJ2-2, with 8 bases fitting TRBD1. CDR3 length: 17 residues. Germline V gene sequence: CDR1 LGHDT, CDR2 YNNKEL (reference sequence). V was clipped by 0 bases and J by 4 bases; unmatched bases: 7.

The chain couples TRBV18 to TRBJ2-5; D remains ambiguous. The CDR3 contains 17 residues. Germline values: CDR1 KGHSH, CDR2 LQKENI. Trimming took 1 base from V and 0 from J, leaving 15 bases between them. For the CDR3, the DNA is TGTGCCAGCTCACCACGGGCAGGTCGCTGGTACCAAGAGACCCAGTACTTC. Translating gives CASSPRAGRWYQETQYF.